This is a list of T cell receptor beta chains from one sample in a study of cytomegalovirus exposure and HLA in healthy donors. The method was immunoSEQ multiplex PCR; TCRdb's version includes in-frame clones alone and lacks a portion of them. The sample holds about 130,000 clones, around 78% seen once. Sequences were obtained from PBMCs. Every receptor here comes from a man aged 35-49 years in good health and CMV-seronegative. The CDR3 runs from the conserved cysteine through the conserved F or W. Fields, in order: J gene, clone size, D gene, V gene, CDR3 protein, CDR3 DNA. D genes are given only for firm matches. The listing skips clone size in some rows; elsewhere it reads once, few, many or a size class.

TRBJ1-4	.	.	TRBV9	CASSVDGRGGEKLFF	TGTGCCAGCAGCGTAGATGGCAGAGGGGGTGAAAAACTGTTTTTT
TRBJ1-6	.	.	TRBV6-1	CASRGGSPLHF	TGTGCCAGCCGAGGAGGTTCACCCCTCCACTTT
TRBJ2-2	few	.	TRBV7-8	CASTHPGIIPTGELFF	TGTGCCAGCACCCATCCAGGGATAATCCCCACCGGGGAGCTGTTTTTT
TRBJ1-1	.	TRBD1	TRBV28	CASSLYRGQGGGAFF	TGTGCCAGCAGTTTATACAGGGGGCAGGGTGGTGGAGCTTTCTTT
TRBJ1-5	few	.	TRBV2	CASSESGLNQPQHF	TGTGCCAGCAGCGAATCAGGATTAAATCAGCCCCAGCATTTT
TRBJ1-3	.	.	TRBV15	CATTNPGGFSGNTIYF	TGTGCCACTACTAACCCCGGAGGGTTCTCTGGAAACACCATATATTTT
TRBJ1-2	.	.	TRBV5-1	CASSLLPGSIGQNYGYTF	TGCGCCAGCAGCTTGCTACCCGGTTCGATCGGACAGAACTATGGCTACACCTTC
TRBJ2-3	.	.	TRBV27	CASSERSSGTQYF	TGTGCCAGCAGTGAGCGGAGCAGTGGTACGCAGTATTTT
TRBJ2-7	few	TRBD1	TRBV27	CASSLSTPDRGRQYF	TGTGCCAGCAGTCTCTCTACTCCGGACAGGGGGCGACAGTACTTC
TRBJ2-3	.	.	TRBV19	CASSGGRGTDTQYF	TGTGCCAGTAGCGGGGGGCGCGGCACAGATACGCAGTATTTT
TRBJ1-6	.	.	TRBV2	CASSEAKSPLHF	TGTGCCAGCAGTGAAGCCAAATCACCCCTCCACTTT
TRBJ2-3	.	.	TRBV11-3	CASSSTAGGFTDTQYF	TGTGCCAGCAGCTCAACGGCAGGAGGATTCACAGATACGCAGTATTTT
TRBJ2-7	.	TRBD2	TRBV27	CASSLERGNYEQYF	TGTGCCAGCAGTTTAGAGCGGGGAAACTACGAGCAGTACTTC
TRBJ1-2	.	.	TRBV9	CASSVGGLPYGYTF	TGTGCCAGCAGCGTAGGGGGGCTCCCCTATGGCTACACCTTC
TRBJ2-4	.	.	TRBV2	CASSPGIRYSQYF	TGTGCCAGCAGTCCAGGGATCAGATACAGTCAGTACTTC
TRBJ1-5	once	.	TRBV27	CASSLTTGGQPQHF	TGTGCCAGCAGTTTAACGACAGGAGGTCAGCCCCAGCATTTT
TRBJ1-4	.	TRBD1	TRBV6-5	CASSYADRVNEKLFF	TGTGCCAGCAGTTACGCCGACAGGGTGAATGAAAAACTGTTTTTT
TRBJ1-4	.	.	TRBV12-5	CASADSTNEKLFF	TGTGCTAGTGCCGACTCAACTAATGAAAAACTGTTTTTT
TRBJ1-3	few	TRBD1	TRBV5-6	CASSLEEGASGNTIYF	TGTGCCAGCAGCTTGGAGGAGGGGGCAAGTGGAAACACCATATATTTT
TRBJ1-4	.	TRBD1	TRBV5-1	CASSLGGDRVMKKLFF	TGCGCCAGCAGCTTGGGCGGGGACAGGGTAATGAAAAAACTGTTTTTT
TRBJ2-5	once	.	TRBV28	CASTKRVKETQYF	TGTGCCAGCACGAAGCGGGTAAAAGAGACCCAGTACTTC
TRBJ1-4	.	.	TRBV11-1	CASSGQWGREKLFF	TGTGCCAGCAGCGGACAGTGGGGAAGAGAAAAACTGTTTTTT
TRBJ1-5	.	TRBD1	TRBV30	CAWRIGGTANQPQHF	TGTGCCTGGAGAATCGGCGGGACAGCGAATCAGCCCCAGCATTTT
TRBJ1-1	.	TRBD1	TRBV4-2	CATGTGVEGTEAFF	TGTGCCACCGGAACAGGGGTCGAGGGGACTGAAGCTTTCTTT
TRBJ1-1	.	TRBD1	TRBV9	CASSAGAGTVNTEAFF	TGTGCCAGCAGCGCCGGCGCCGGGACAGTCAACACTGAAGCTTTCTTT
TRBJ1-1	once	TRBD1	TRBV9	CASSGSGPGQGAAEAFF	TGTGCCAGCAGCGGGAGTGGACCGGGACAGGGGGCAGCTGAAGCTTTCTTT
TRBJ2-3	.	.	TRBV7-9	CASSYLTDTQYF	TGTGCCAGCAGCTACCTAACAGATACGCAGTATTTT
TRBJ2-6	.	TRBD1	TRBV7-9	CASSQGQGGNVLTF	TGTGCCAGCAGCCAGGGACAGGGTGGCAACGTCCTGACTTTC
TRBJ1-1	.	.	TRBV4-3	CASSQGVETEAFF	TGCGCCAGCAGCCAAGGGGTGGAGACTGAAGCTTTCTTT
TRBJ2-4	.	.	TRBV30	CAWSVNSVVKNIQYF	TGTGCCTGGAGTGTAAATAGCGTCGTCAAAAACATTCAGTACTTC
TRBJ2-7	.	.	TRBV27	CASSPRVTSYEQYF	TGTGCCAGCAGTCCCAGGGTAACCTCCTACGAGCAGTACTTC
TRBJ1-2	.	.	TRBV7-6	CASSLERGYSGGYTF	TGTGCCAGCAGCTTAGAGCGGGGGTATTCGGGAGGCTACACCTTC
TRBJ2-7	.	.	TRBV2	CASILRDSPSGEQYF	TGTGCCAGCATCCTTCGGGACAGTCCAAGCGGGGAGCAGTACTTC
TRBJ2-5	few	TRBD2	TRBV5-6	CASSLGVAGTQETQYF	TGTGCCAGCAGCTTGGGAGTAGCGGGGACTCAAGAGACCCAGTACTTC
TRBJ1-2	once	.	TRBV6-5	CASRSVHGYTF	TGTGCCAGCCGCTCGGTTCATGGCTACACCTTC
TRBJ2-1	.	.	TRBV7-6	CASSLAFLWRDDNEQFF	TGTGCCAGCAGCTTAGCCTTCCTGTGGAGGGATGACAATGAGCAGTTCTTC
TRBJ1-2	.	.	TRBV7-2	CASSPDLGGYTF	TGTGCCAGCAGCCCCGACTTGGGTGGCTACACCTTC
TRBJ2-7	.	.	TRBV5-4	CASSLSGVSYEQYF	TGTGCCAGCAGCTTGAGTGGAGTTTCCTACGAGCAGTACTTC
TRBJ2-7	.	TRBD1	TRBV6-5	CASHPLGTGGLEQYF	TGTGCCAGCCATCCGTTGGGGACAGGGGGCCTCGAGCAGTACTTC
TRBJ2-3	.	.	TRBV6-1	CASRPTATDTQYF	TGTGCCAGCCGTCCGACAGCCACAGATACGCAGTATTTT
TRBJ1-2	.	.	TRBV5-1	CASRGRALINYGYTF	TGCGCCAGCAGGGGCAGGGCCCTCATAAACTATGGCTACACCTTC
TRBJ2-5	.	.	TRBV11-1	CASSFTTGEEETQYF	TGTGCCAGCAGCTTCACCACAGGGGAGGAAGAGACCCAGTACTTC
TRBJ2-2	.	.	TRBV5-1	CASRPPSTGELFF	TGCGCCAGCAGGCCCCCTAGCACCGGGGAGCTGTTTTTT
TRBJ1-2	.	.	TRBV9	CASSVGGTSYGYTF	TGTGCCAGCAGCGTAGGGGGGACTTCCTATGGCTACACCTTC
TRBJ2-2	.	.	TRBV9	CASSVGGSAGELFF	TGTGCCAGCAGCGTAGGAGGGTCGGCCGGGGAGCTGTTTTTT
TRBJ1-5	.	.	TRBV2	CASSRQNNQPQHF	TGTGCCAGCAGTAGACAGAACAATCAGCCCCAGCATTTT
TRBJ1-1	.	.	TRBV5-1	CASSFTPQNMNTEAFF	TGCGCCAGCAGCTTTACCCCCCAGAACATGAACACTGAAGCTTTCTTT
TRBJ2-5	.	.	TRBV7-9	CASSSLSTDQETQYF	TGTGCCAGCAGCTCCCTGTCGACAGACCAAGAGACCCAGTACTTC
TRBJ1-1	.	.	TRBV30	CAWSVRGGRNTEAFF	TGTGCCTGGAGTGTGCGGGGCGGGAGGAACACTGAAGCTTTCTTT
TRBJ1-3	few	.	TRBV5-1	CASSLATQGSAGNTIYF	TGCGCCAGCAGCTTGGCCACTCAGGGGTCCGCTGGAAACACCATATATTTT
TRBJ2-5	.	TRBD1	TRBV28	CASSSTGTVQETQYF	TGTGCCAGCAGTTCAACCGGGACAGTACAAGAGACCCAGTACTTC
TRBJ1-3	.	TRBD1	TRBV5-5	CASSGTGTGAGNTIYF	TGTGCCAGCAGCGGAACCGGGACAGGGGCTGGAAACACCATATATTTT
TRBJ2-1	.	TRBD2	TRBV5-1	CASRLFGGDTPDEQFF	TGCGCCAGCAGGCTCTTCGGGGGGGACACCCCCGATGAGCAGTTCTTC